The 12 T cell receptor beta chains given below trace back to one sample, sequenced in a study of OX40 agonist ivuxolimab in advanced cancers. TCRdb's copy holds only in-frame clones and misses some; the assay was immunoSEQ multiplex PCR. This table has 45,000 to 60,000 clones, roughly nine tenths appearing once. The sequencing here drew on CD4+ or CD8+ T cells sorted from blood, taken in a trial of the OX40 agonist ivuxolimab. The receptors stem from an adult with an advanced solid tumor such as melanoma, head and neck, liver or kidney cancer.

The V gene is TRBV14, the J gene TRBJ2-5; 7 bases align to TRBD1. The CDR3 is made up of 16 amino acids. The germline V gene has CDR1 SGHDN and CDR2 FVKESK. The ends lost 3 bases at V and 1 base at J; junction bases unmatched: 8. The CDR3 sequence: CASSHGQAIIQETQYF. CDR3 nucleotides: TGTGCCAGCAGCCATGGACAGGCGATCATCCAAGAGACCCAGTACTTC.

This chain uses TRBV7-2 with TRBJ1-1, with D possibly matching TRBD1 (6 bases). This CDR3 has 14 amino acids. The V gene's germline CDR1 is SGHTA and CDR2 FQGNSA. V lost 1 base and J lost 1, with 7 bases in between. The CDR3 coding sequence is TGTGCCAGCAGCTTAGGAGGGGGGAACACTGAAGCTTTCTTT. This translates into CASSLGGGNTEAFF. The entire variable domain, with the rest obtained from reference TRBV7-2 and TRBJ1-1, is as follows: GAGVSQSPSNKVTEKGKDVELRCDPISGHTALYWYRQSLGQGLEFLIYFQGNSAPDKSGLPSDRFSAERTGGSVSTLTIQRTQQEDSAVYLCASSLGGGNTEAFFGQGTRLTVV.

The chain is built from TRBV4-3 and TRBJ2-7; 10 bases are shared with TRBD1. The CDR3 contains 16 residues. CDR1 and CDR2 from the germline V gene are LGHNA and YSLEER. V lost 0 bases, J lost 2 bases, and 4 bases stayed unmatched. Written as DNA, the CDR3 is TGCGCCAGCAGCCAAGATGGAGGGACAGGGGCCTACGAGCAGTACTTC. Its protein is CASSQDGGTGAYEQYF.

The chain uses TRBV5-4 and TRBJ1-2; D perhaps matches TRBD1 (5 bases). The CDR3 extends over 14 amino acids. V was shortened by 3 bases and J by 4 bases, with 13 bases between the two germline ends. Germline V gene data show CDR1 as SGHNT and CDR2 as YYREEE (reference sequence). CDR3 DNA sequence: TGTGCCAGCAGCTCTCAGGGCTCGGGCTATGGCTACACCTTC. Translation gives CASSSQGSGYGYTF.

The V and J genes are TRBV4-3 and TRBJ2-2; 8 bases agree with TRBD2. Germline CDR1 and CDR2: LGHNA and YSLEER. The CDR3 has 17 residues. V gave up 0 bases and J gave up 6 bases; unmatched junction bases: 9. The CDR3 protein is CASSQDPPSGLPGELFF. The CDR3 DNA is TGCGCCAGCAGCCAAGATCCCCCTAGCGGGCTGCCCGGGGAGCTGTTTTTT.

This sequence joins TRBV6-6 and TRBJ2-7, with D hard to call. V lost 2 bases and J lost 3, with 8 bases in between. This CDR3 comprises 13 residues. Germline lookup yields CDR1 MNHNY and CDR2 SVGAGI (reference sequence). In DNA, the CDR3 is TGTGCCAGCAGTTACCTGGACGGCTACGAGCAGTACTTC. It codes for CASSYLDGYEQYF.

The chain combines TRBV10-3 with TRBJ2-7, with D hard to call. In germline, CDR1 is ENHRY, CDR2 SYGVKD. Between the trimmed V and J ends, which lost 3 bases and 2 bases, there was a span of 8 bases. The CDR3 extends over 13 amino acids. The chain's CDR3 is CAISEGIAYEQYF. DNA of the CDR3: TGTGCCATCAGTGAAGGCATCGCCTACGAGCAGTACTTC.

This chain links TRBV4-3 with TRBJ2-5, with no clear D. V lost 2 bases to trimming and J lost 0 bases, with 13 bases between them. The CDR3 is 16 amino acids. Germline V gives CDR1 LGHNA, CDR2 YSLEER. CDR3 nucleotides: TGCGCCAGCAGCCAATCCCCGGGCGGCTACCAAGAGACCCAGTACTTC. It specifies CASSQSPGGYQETQYF.

The V gene is TRBV2, the J gene TRBJ2-3, with D possibly TRBD2 on 6 matching bases. V was trimmed by 10 bases and J by 2 bases, leaving 16 bases between them. Germline V CDR1 and CDR2: SNHLY, FYNNEI. The CDR3 runs 14 residues. The CDR3 bases are TGTGCCATCTTGAAGACTAGTTTCACAGATACGCAGTATTTT. Protein: CAILKTSFTDTQYF.

V and J are TRBV7-2 and TRBJ2-1, with 11 bases identical to TRBD2. The V gene end was trimmed by 1 base and the J gene end by 2 bases; junction bases not matched to a gene: 7. The CDR3 is 18 residues long. Germline CDR1 is SGHTA and CDR2 is FQGNSA. This CDR3 reads CASSLGSLAGGTYNEQFF. CDR3 in DNA: TGTGCCAGCAGCTTAGGAAGTTTAGCGGGAGGGACCTACAATGAGCAGTTCTTC.

V is TRBV28 and J is TRBJ2-5; possibly TRBD1 for D (6 bases). The CDR3 totals 13 residues. Germline V gene data show CDR1 as MDHEN and CDR2 as SYDVKM. V shed 5 bases and J shed 7 bases, with 14 bases lying between them. The CDR3 DNA follows: TGTGCCAGCAGTCCCCGACAGGACCCGACCCAGTACTTC. Protein product: CASSPRQDPTQYF.

The V and J genes are TRBV28 and TRBJ1-2; 8 bases match TRBD1. V trimming: 6 bases; J trimming: 5 bases; junction bases outside the gene matches: 8. Per germline, CDR1 MDHEN and CDR2 SYDVKM. This CDR3 comprises 14 residues. Here the CDR3 reads CASSPDRALYGYTF. The CDR3 nucleotides are TGTGCCAGCAGCCCGGACAGGGCCCTATATGGCTACACCTTC.